This T cell receptor beta chain was captured in a study of neurological immune-mediated disorders. 5'RACE with 10-nucleotide random UMIs produced the cDNA. TCRdb recomputed calls from the 5' RACE reads with MiXCR, one row per CDR3 protein. The sample holds 50,000 to 80,000 distinct CDR3 sequences; 3.4% are singletons and the top ten take around 3.8%. The table lists this clonotype with many counts. Its matching antigen is unknown. Germline and junction disagree at one end, which may indicate a read error. Study conclusions and caveats: HTLV-1-associated myelopathy had the most TCR clonal expansion, whereas multiple sclerosis had the least (lower than in healthy controls). CDR3 amino acid sequences found in expanded clones were never shared across subjects, suggesting private repertoires in all groups.

Germline V CDR1 and CDR2: LGHDT, YNNKEL (reference sequence). CDR3 size: 12 residues. J is TRBJ2-1 and V is TRBV3-1; 7 bases are a match to TRBD2. This TCR derives from a man aged 40-50 years with multiple sclerosis. Sequenced: PBMCs. The CDR3 DNA reads as TGTGCCAGCAGCCAAGATAGGCTAGCGGTCGACTTC. It specifies CASSQDRLAVDF.